Following are 30 T cell receptor beta chains from one sample sequenced in a study of blood T cell repertoires in COVID-19 (TCRdb year 2020). Libraries were built with the immunoSEQ multiplex PCR assay. TCRdb's version of the immuneACCESS table is confined to in-frame rearrangements and falls short of the full clone set. An unresolved V gene accounts for under half of the shortfall where checked; the remainder is of unknown origin. In all, the sample holds approximately 200,000 clones, and 70% to 85% of those were seen once. The top ten hold approximately 8% of the sample. Sample: peripheral blood. Every receptor here comes from an elderly woman with COVID-19, enrolled during active disease.

The rearrangement links TRBV5-1 to TRBJ1-1; TRBD1 aligns across 8 bases. Germline V gene lookup returns CDR1 SGHRS and CDR2 YFSETQ. J gave up 5 bases and V 6 bases, and 6 bases lay outside the gene matches. The CDR3 is 13 amino acids. The CDR3 bases are TGCGCCAGCACCGCTGACAGGGGAACTGAAGCTTTCTTT. This sequence encodes CASTADRGTEAFF.

The chain uses TRBV3-1 (or the pseudogene TRBV3-2) and TRBJ1-2; D perhaps matches TRBD1 (5 bases). Trimming cost V 3 bases and J 7 bases, with 15 bases left between them. The CDR3 extends over 14 amino acids. Germline-derived CDR1 and CDR2 are LGHDT and YNNKEL (reference sequence). The CDR3 loop is CASSQLSDTSGYTF. For the CDR3, the DNA is TGTGCCAGCAGCCAGCTTTCGGACACGAGTGGCTACACCTTC.

The chain recombines TRBV7-9 with TRBJ2-5; 10 bases align to TRBD2. Per the germline V gene, CDR1 is SEHNR and CDR2 is FQNEAQ (reference sequence). V lost 5 bases and J lost 5; bases outside the gene matches: 8. CDR3 length: 15 residues. The DNA for the CDR3 is TGTGCCAGCAGCCAGTCCGGGACTAGCGTGGAGACCCAGTACTTC. Translated, it gives CASSQSGTSVETQYF.

The CDR3 is CASSVAGAMGYTF. CDR3 nucleotide sequence: TGTGCCAGCAGCGTAGCAGGGGCTATGGGCTACACCTTC. This rearrangement joins TRBV9 to TRBJ1-2, with TRBD1 as a possible D gene (6 bases). The germline V gene encodes CDR1 SGDLS and CDR2 YYNGEE. V shed 0 bases and J shed 8 bases, with 11 bases lying between them. This CDR3 contains 13 residues. The full variable domain, its missing parts supplied by reference TRBV9 and TRBJ1-2, is DSGVTQTPKHLITATGQRVTLRCSPRSGDLSVYWYQQSLDQGLQFLIQYYNGEERAKGNILERFSAQQFPDLHSELNLSSLELGDSALYFCASSVAGAMGYTFGSGTRLTVV.

The rearrangement uses TRBV5-1 and TRBJ1-4; 9 bases fit TRBD1. The CDR3 is made up of 16 amino acids. Germline V gives CDR1 SGHRS, CDR2 YFSETQ. V trimming: 4 bases; J trimming: 8 bases; junction bases outside the gene matches: 12. CDR3 loop: CASSPQGGQGGEKLFF. In DNA, the CDR3 is TGCGCCAGCAGCCCTCAAGGGGGACAGGGAGGAGAAAAACTGTTTTTT.

The rearrangement joins TRBV6-6 to TRBJ2-6, with D perhaps TRBD2 (5 bases). V lost 6 bases, J lost 4 bases, and 13 bases lay in between. Germline V gene lookup returns CDR1 MNHNY and CDR2 SVGAGI (reference sequence). This CDR3 is 15 amino acids long. The CDR3 nucleotides are TGTGCCAGCAGGGCGGGTTACTCCGGGGCCAACGTCCTGACTTTC. Protein: CASRAGYSGANVLTF.

The V gene is TRBV9, the J gene TRBJ2-3; 7 bases align to TRBD2. With 3 bases clipped from V and 0 bases from J, the junction kept 7 bases outside the gene matches. There are 16 residues in the CDR3. Germline loops: CDR1 SGDLS, CDR2 YYNGEE. In DNA, the CDR3 is TGTGCCAGCAGCGCGGGGGGAGTCCCTAGCACAGATACGCAGTATTTT. Its translation is CASSAGGVPSTDTQYF.

This clone was detected only once. The sample carries other DNA sequences with the same CDR3. The gene calls are TRBV7-3 and TRBJ2-3; 7 bases are shared with TRBD2. This CDR3 region has 13 residues. Germline CDR1 is SGHTA and CDR2 is FQGTGA. J was trimmed by 1 base and V by 8 bases; bases with no gene match: 3. The DNA of the CDR3 is TGTGCCAGCTCGAGCGGGGGCACAGATACGCAGTATTTT. Translation: CASSSGGTDTQYF.

This clone was detected once. This chain uses TRBV6-1 with TRBJ1-4; unclear D gene. This CDR3 contains 16 residues. Trimming shortened V by 4 bases and J by 5 bases, and 17 bases separated the two germline ends. The germline V gene has CDR1 MNHNS and CDR2 SASEGT. The CDR3 region has the DNA TGTGCCAGCAGTGCTATACTACAGTCGGGGAATGAAAAACTGTTTTTT. It yields the protein CASSAILQSGNEKLFF.

The genes are TRBV27 and TRBJ2-5; TRBD2 aligns across 10 bases. The CDR3 has 17 amino acids. Germline V gene sequence: CDR1 MNHEY, CDR2 SMNVEV (reference sequence). J gave up 1 base and V 6 bases, and 11 bases lay outside the gene matches. CDR3 nucleotide sequence: TGTGCCAGCAGGCCAAAACCCGGGACTAGCGCCCAAGAGACCCAGTACTTC. Protein sequence: CASRPKPGTSAQETQYF.

The genes are TRBV11-2 and TRBJ1-2; D not certain. V was clipped by 6 bases and J by 6 bases, with 11 bases between them. This CDR3 spans 12 amino acids. CDR1 SGHAT and CDR2 FQNNGV come from the germline V gene. CDR3 amino acids: CASRSTFNGYTF. In DNA, the CDR3 is TGTGCCAGCAGGTCCACTTTCAATGGCTACACCTTC.

CDR3 nucleotides: TGCAGTGCTAGTCAGGGGGCTAGCCCCAATCAGCCCCAGCATTTT. Translating gives CSASQGASPNQPQHF. The rearrangement links TRBV20-1 to TRBJ1-5, with 8 positions matching TRBD1. The CDR3 loop spans 15 amino acids. CDR1 and CDR2 (germline): DFQATT, SNEGSKA (reference sequence). Germline trimming cut 3 bases from V and 3 bases from J; bases unmatched to any gene: 7.

This sequence joins TRBV19 and TRBJ2-2; 7 bases line up with TRBD1. Germline V gene sequence: CDR1 LNHDA, CDR2 SQIVND (reference sequence). V shed 3 bases, J shed 0 bases, and the junction held 1 base outside the gene matches. The CDR3 length is 15 residues. The CDR3 loop is CASSMGTANTGELFF. In nucleotides, the CDR3 is TGTGCCAGTAGTATGGGGACAGCGAACACCGGGGAGCTGTTTTTT.

The chain recombines TRBV6-2 or TRBV6-3 with TRBJ2-7; 12 bases align to TRBD2. CDR3 size: 15 residues. The germline V gene encodes CDR1 MNHEY and CDR2 SVGEGT. The ends lost 5 bases at V and 7 bases at J; junction bases unmatched: 9. The CDR3: CASSRTSGTPGEQYF. CDR3 sequence (DNA): TGTGCCAGCAGTCGGACTAGCGGGACCCCTGGGGAGCAGTACTTC.

The rearrangement joins TRBV5-1 to TRBJ2-1, with TRBD1 matching 7 bases. The germline V gene encodes CDR1 SGHRS and CDR2 YFSETQ. V shed 0 bases and J 7 bases; nucleotides not matched to a gene: 10. The CDR3 is 16 residues long. CDR3 coding DNA: TGCGCCAGCAGCTTGGACAGGGGTGGAGATTTGAATGAGCAGTTCTTC. It specifies CASSLDRGGDLNEQFF.

The gene calls are TRBV12-5 and TRBJ1-2; possible D gene TRBD1, 6 bases. Germline V lookup: CDR1 LGHNT, CDR2 FRNRAP. This CDR3 is 10 amino acids long. The DNA for the CDR3 is TGTGCGTCAGGGGCGTATGGCTACACCTTC. Amino acids: CASGAYGYTF.

The chain recombines TRBV11-2 with TRBJ2-2, with D perhaps TRBD1 (6 bases). This CDR3 comprises 14 residues. Germline V gene lookup returns CDR1 SGHAT and CDR2 FQNNGV. V lost 4 bases, J lost 4 bases, and 10 bases lay in between. The CDR3 nucleotides are TGTGCCAGCAGCTCAGGCAGGGGCACCGGGGAGCTGTTTTTT. This sequence encodes CASSSGRGTGELFF.

The V and J genes are TRBV9 and TRBJ1-1; D is possibly TRBD1 (5 bases). CDR1 is SGDLS, CDR2 YYNGEE, per germline. V was cut by 4 bases and J by 1 base, with 11 bases left in between. This CDR3 comprises 14 residues. In nucleotides, the CDR3 is TGTGCCAGCAGCCCCCAGACAGCGAACACTGAAGCTTTCTTT. Translated, it gives CASSPQTANTEAFF.

In regard to this clone: The same CDR3 arises from other DNA sequences in this sample as well. V is TRBV6-4 and J is TRBJ1-1; no reliable D call. The CDR3 loop spans 13 amino acids. In germline, CDR1 is MRHNA, CDR2 SNTAGT. The V end was cut by 4 bases, the J end by 1 base, with 7 bases between. The CDR3 DNA follows: TGTGCCAGCAGTGCCACTGGGAACACTGAAGCTTTCTTT. This encodes CASSATGNTEAFF.

The chain couples TRBV6-2 or TRBV6-3 to TRBJ2-7, with 9 bases matching TRBD2. The CDR3 totals 16 residues. Germline lookup yields CDR1 MNHEY and CDR2 SVGEGT. Trimming at V came to 0 bases and at J to 7 bases, leaving 10 bases not matched to a gene. The CDR3 sequence: CASSYSRGGGLREQYF. The CDR3 DNA is TGTGCCAGCAGTTACTCGCGCGGGGGGGGACTACGGGAGCAGTACTTC.

V usage is TRBV6-4 and J usage is TRBJ2-1, with 11 bases that match TRBD2. The CDR3 runs 15 residues. Per germline, CDR1 MRHNA and CDR2 SNTAGT. After removal of 3 bases from V and 9 bases from J, the junction contained 7 bases not matched to a gene. DNA for the CDR3: TGTGCCAGCAGTGAGACTAGCGGGATTTTGATTGAGCAGTTCTTC. Its translation is CASSETSGILIEQFF.

The rearrangement links TRBV11-2 to TRBJ2-1, with D possibly TRBD2 on 6 matching bases. The germline gives CDR1 SGHAT, CDR2 FQNNGV. V lost 1 base, J lost 0 bases, and 10 bases lay in between. This CDR3 has 16 amino acids. CDR3 coding DNA: TGTGCCAGCAGCTTAGGTCTCGGGAGCTCCTACAATGAGCAGTTCTTC. The encoded protein is CASSLGLGSSYNEQFF.

V and J are TRBV4-2 and TRBJ2-5; 8 bases agree with TRBD2. The CDR3 runs to 15 residues. Germline V CDR1 and CDR2: LGHNA, YNFKEQ. With V trimmed by 4 bases and J by 2 bases, 6 bases remained unmatched. Here the CDR3 DNA reads TGTGCCAGCAGCCCGAGGGCTAGCGGGCAAGAGACCCAGTACTTC. Protein product: CASSPRASGQETQYF.

The J gene is TRBJ2-1, the V gene TRBV11-1; D gene unclear. Trimming pared 3 bases from V and 0 bases from J, leaving 9 bases between. This CDR3 is built from 15 residues. The germline V gene has CDR1 SGHAT and CDR2 FQDESV (reference sequence). As DNA, the CDR3 is TGTGCCAGCAGCTTCGACCGGAGCTCCTACAATGAGCAGTTCTTC. Protein: CASSFDRSSYNEQFF.

The chain couples TRBV2 to TRBJ1-5; D remains ambiguous. The CDR3 is 13 residues long. V gave up 4 bases and J gave up 6 bases, with 10 bases separating them. Germline V gene sequence: CDR1 SNHLY, CDR2 FYNNEI. CDR3 in amino acids: CASSVEGGQPQHF. As DNA, the CDR3 is TGTGCCAGCAGTGTTGAAGGAGGTCAGCCCCAGCATTTT. Combining the CDR3 with reference TRBV2 and TRBJ1-5 gives the whole variable domain EPEVTQTPSHQVTQMGQEVILRCVPISNHLYFYWYRQILGQKVEFLVSFYNNEISEKSEIFDDQFSVERPDGSNFTLKIRSTKLEDSAMYFCASSVEGGQPQHFGDGTRLSIL.

This chain uses TRBV15 with TRBJ1-3; TRBD1 matches 7 bases. Trimming removed 2 bases from V and 4 bases from J; junction bases left unmatched: 5. The CDR3 consists of 15 residues. From germline, CDR1 is LNHNV and CDR2 YYDKDF (reference sequence). The CDR3 DNA follows: TGTGCCACCAGCAGATCCAAGACAGGGGGAAACACCATATATTTT. This encodes CATSRSKTGGNTIYF.

This clone was recorded a few times. This chain links TRBV13 with TRBJ2-3, with TRBD1 matching over 7 bases. Germline values: CDR1 PRHDT, CDR2 FYEKMQ (reference sequence). After removal of 5 bases from V and 6 bases from J, the junction contained 14 bases not matched to a gene. CDR3 length: 16 residues. The CDR3 DNA reads TGTGCCAGCAGCCCCAATGACAGGGTTGGTAGGGATACGCAGTATTTT. Translated, it gives CASSPNDRVGRDTQYF.

This rearrangement joins TRBV7-3 to TRBJ2-3; tentatively, D is TRBD2 (5 bases). V was cut by 4 bases and J by 2 bases, with 10 bases left in between. The CDR3 is 14 residues long. The germline CDR1 and CDR2 sequences are SGHTA and FQGTGA. CDR3 coding DNA: TGTGCCAGCAGCTACGGACTCTCCACAGATACGCAGTATTTT. Translating gives CASSYGLSTDTQYF.

V and J are TRBV29-1 and TRBJ2-2; 8 nucleotides match TRBD2. J was trimmed by 7 bases and V by 3 bases; bases with no gene match: 10. From germline, CDR1 is SQVTM and CDR2 ANQGSEA. This CDR3 is built from 15 residues. CDR3 nucleotide sequence: TGCAGCGTTGAGGCGGTTGCGGGGGGAGGCGGGGAGCTGTTTTTT. This gives the protein CSVEAVAGGGGELFF.

The chain links TRBV5-1 to TRBJ2-5; D gene ambiguous. Germline lookup yields CDR1 SGHRS and CDR2 YFSETQ. The CDR3 loop spans 16 amino acids. V lost 1 base and J lost 1, with 14 bases in between. The CDR3 region has the DNA TGCGCCAGCAGCTTGCCGACACCAGAGCCCCAAGAGACCCAGTACTTC. The encoded protein is CASSLPTPEPQETQYF.